A single sample gave rise to the 24 T cell receptor beta chains below, sequenced in a study of cytomegalovirus exposure and HLA in healthy donors. The PCR employed 60 Vbeta primers together with 13 Jbeta primers. The data were produced by immunoSEQ multiplex PCR, yet TCRdb's version contains in-frame clones alone and is incomplete. The table lists about 140,000 clones, around 80% of them singletons. Sequenced material: PBMCs. These receptors were obtained from a young man in good health and CMV-seronegative.

V is TRBV4-1 and J is TRBJ2-7; the D gene is possibly TRBD2 (6 bases). Germline CDR1 MGHRA, CDR2 YSYEKL. Trimming cost V 3 bases and J 5 bases, with 11 bases left between them. This CDR3 spans 13 amino acids. CDR3 bases: TGCGCCAGCAGCCAGTACTCTAGCGACGAGCAGTACTTC. It encodes CASSQYSSDEQYF.

The sample holds a few counts of this clone. The V call is TRBV29-1, the J call TRBJ1-1, with a possible D match to TRBD1 (6 bases). In germline, CDR1 is SQVTM, CDR2 ANQGSEA. There are 12 residues in the CDR3. V lost 7 bases and J 2 bases, leaving 11 bases between the germline ends. The CDR3 DNA reads TGCAGCGCCCTGACAGGCAACACTGAAGCTTTCTTT. It codes for CSALTGNTEAFF.

The chain couples TRBV5-4 to TRBJ2-1, with 7 bases that match TRBD2. Per the germline V gene, CDR1 is SGHNT and CDR2 is YYREEE (reference sequence). This CDR3 comprises 15 residues. The junction had 3 bases not matched to a gene; V was cut back by 1 base and J by 2 bases. The CDR3: CASSLMGGPYNEQFF. CDR3 in DNA: TGTGCCAGCAGCTTGATGGGAGGGCCCTACAATGAGCAGTTCTTC.

V usage is TRBV27 and J usage is TRBJ2-7, with D unclear. From germline, CDR1 is MNHEY and CDR2 SMNVEV (reference sequence). Trimming left V 5 bases short and J 7 bases short, with 15 bases between. CDR3 length: 13 residues. CDR3 in DNA: TGTGCCAGCAGTCCCTTACCCCAACTAGAGCAGTACTTC. It yields the protein CASSPLPQLEQYF.

V usage is TRBV7-8 and J usage is TRBJ2-3, with a possible D match to TRBD2 (6 bases). Germline values: CDR1 SGHVS, CDR2 FQNEAQ. The V gene lost 2 bases and the J gene lost 2 bases, with 11 bases spanning the gap. CDR3 size: 15 residues. This CDR3 is CASSLNAGYTDTQYF. The CDR3 DNA is TGTGCCAGCAGCTTAAATGCGGGATACACAGATACGCAGTATTTT.

V and J are TRBV19 and TRBJ2-7; TRBD2 agrees at 7 bases. The trim removed 1 base at V and 4 bases at J, leaving 7 bases unmatched. The CDR3 extends over 15 amino acids. Germline values: CDR1 LNHDA, CDR2 SQIVND (reference sequence). CDR3 loop: CASSIVAGESYEQYF. CDR3 nucleotides: TGTGCCAGTAGTATAGTCGCGGGAGAGTCGTACGAGCAGTACTTC. Combining the CDR3 with reference TRBV19 and TRBJ2-7 gives the whole variable domain DGGITQSPKYLFRKEGQNVTLSCEQNLNHDAMYWYRQDPGQGLRLIYYSQIVNDFQKGDIAEGYSVSREKKESFPLTVTSAQKNPTAFYLCASSIVAGESYEQYFGPGTRLTVT.

The chain joins TRBV5-1 to TRBJ1-1; TRBD1 matches at 7 bases. Trimming cost V 0 bases and J 3 bases; bases outside gene matches: 2. This CDR3 is built from 14 residues. Germline V gives CDR1 SGHRS, CDR2 YFSETQ. This CDR3 is CASSLVTGDTEAFF. The CDR3 DNA reads as TGCGCCAGCAGCTTGGTTACAGGGGACACTGAAGCTTTCTTT.

This chain connects TRBV19 to TRBJ1-1, with TRBD1 matching over 8 bases. With V trimmed by 6 bases and J by 5 bases, 5 bases remained unmatched. Per germline, CDR1 LNHDA and CDR2 SQIVND (reference sequence). The CDR3 runs 13 residues. CDR3 sequence reads: CASRGQGLTEAFF. CDR3 bases: TGTGCCAGTAGAGGACAGGGCCTTACTGAAGCTTTCTTT.

The rearrangement joins TRBV7-8 to TRBJ2-1, with D unresolved. Germline V gene sequence: CDR1 SGHVS, CDR2 FQNEAQ. V dropped 5 bases and J dropped 0 bases, with 14 bases sitting between them. The CDR3 runs to 16 residues. This CDR3 is CASSPQITISYNEQFF. The CDR3 DNA reads TGTGCCAGCAGCCCCCAGATAACCATCTCCTACAATGAGCAGTTCTTC.

The chain combines TRBV28 with TRBJ2-7, with 7 bases matching TRBD1. This CDR3 has 14 amino acids. Germline CDR1 is MDHEN and CDR2 is SYDVKM. V was clipped by 8 bases and J by 6 bases; unmatched bases: 13. The CDR3 DNA reads as TGTGCCAGCCGCCAGCAGGGGGTCAGTTGCGAGCAGTACTTC. Its translation: CASRQQGVSCEQYF.

In regard to this clone: This sample includes further DNA sequences coding for the same CDR3. The chain combines TRBV28 with TRBJ2-5; 7 nucleotides agree with TRBD1. This CDR3 region has 13 residues. Germline CDR1 MDHEN, CDR2 SYDVKM. The V and J ends lost 2 bases and 3 bases, in that order; junction bases with no gene match: 0. The CDR3 DNA follows: TGTGCCAGCAGTTTAACAGGGGAAGAGACCCAGTACTTC. It translates to CASSLTGEETQYF.

In regard to this clone: This sample includes further DNA sequences coding for the same CDR3. The V gene is TRBV19, the J gene TRBJ2-5; maybe TRBD1 (5 bases). Germline V CDR1 and CDR2: LNHDA, SQIVND (reference sequence). V lost 5 bases and J 2 bases, leaving 15 bases between the germline ends. The CDR3 spans 15 residues. CDR3: CASSPRQGFQETQYF. CDR3 in DNA: TGTGCCAGTAGTCCCCGTCAGGGTTTTCAAGAGACCCAGTACTTC.

This clone came up once. This sequence joins TRBV28 and TRBJ1-6, with D possibly being TRBD1 (6 bases). The CDR3 is 15 amino acids. Germline CDR1 is MDHEN and CDR2 is SYDVKM. Trimming pared 8 bases from V and 7 bases from J, leaving 18 bases between. The CDR3 DNA sequence: TGTGCCAGCGGCATCTCCGGGGGGGCGAATTCACCCCTCCACTTT. Translated, it gives CASGISGGANSPLHF.

The chain uses TRBV30 and TRBJ2-3; D is ambiguous. The CDR3 is made up of 14 amino acids. V was shortened by 1 base and J by 0 bases, with 8 bases between the two germline ends. Germline loops: CDR1 GTSNPN, CDR2 SVGIG (reference sequence). The CDR3 is CAWSAGTSTDTQYF. In DNA, the CDR3 is TGTGCCTGGAGTGCAGGTACTAGCACAGATACGCAGTATTTT.

In its sample, this clone was seen once. This chain uses TRBV29-1 with TRBJ2-5; D not certain. Germline V gene lookup returns CDR1 SQVTM and CDR2 ANQGSEA. Trimming removed 4 bases from V and 5 bases from J, with 11 bases in between. This CDR3 is built from 12 residues. The CDR3 DNA sequence: TGCAGCGTTGGAAATAGAGCGGAGACCCAGTACTTC. Residues: CSVGNRAETQYF. Full variable domain (outside the CDR3, taken from reference TRBV29-1 and TRBJ2-5): SAVISQKPSRDICQRGTSLTIQCQVDSQVTMMFWYRQQPGQSLTLIATANQGSEATYESGFVIDKFPISRPNLTFSTLTVSNMSPEDSSIYLCSVGNRAETQYFGPGTRLLVL.

This clone was recorded once. CDR3 nucleotides: TGTGCCAGTAGTCTTAGGGGCCCCGGGGAGCTGTTTTTT. It is translated as CASSLRGPGELFF. The J gene is TRBJ2-2, the V gene TRBV19, with D possibly being TRBD1 (5 bases). The germline V gene encodes CDR1 LNHDA and CDR2 SQIVND (reference sequence). Trimming removed 5 bases from V and 6 bases from J, with 10 bases in between. The CDR3 covers 13 residues.

The V call is TRBV6-6, the J call TRBJ2-5, with 8 positions matching TRBD1. CDR3 size: 15 residues. Losses at the gene ends were 6 bases for V and 5 bases for J; bases not matched to a gene: 11. In germline, CDR1 is MNHNY, CDR2 SVGAGI (reference sequence). The CDR3 is CASSRWTGLGETQYF. In nucleotides, the CDR3 is TGTGCCAGCAGCCGCTGGACAGGGCTAGGGGAGACCCAGTACTTC.

Only one count was recorded for this clone. The chain is built from TRBV4-1 and TRBJ2-3; 9 bases agree with TRBD2. The CDR3 is made up of 16 amino acids. Unmatched junction bases numbered 10, after V lost 5 bases and J lost 4 bases. Germline V gene data show CDR1 as MGHRA and CDR2 as YSYEKL. The CDR3 loop reads CASSREGGGGADTQYF. The CDR3 DNA sequence: TGCGCCAGCAGCAGAGAGGGGGGCGGGGGGGCAGATACGCAGTATTTT.

This chain uses TRBV7-6 with TRBJ2-7, with 7 bases that match TRBD2. V gave up 5 bases and J gave up 3 bases; unmatched junction bases: 10. The CDR3 is 15 residues long. Germline CDR1 and CDR2: SGHVS and FNYEAQ. In DNA, the CDR3 is TGTGCCAGCAGCGCAGAGCGGGGTGCGGGCTACGAGCAGTACTTC. Protein product: CASSAERGAGYEQYF.

The chain employs TRBV11-2 and TRBJ2-6; 7 bases are a match to TRBD2. The germline gives CDR1 SGHAT, CDR2 FQNNGV. V was pared by 5 bases and J by 1 base, with 5 bases of the junction left unmatched. The length of the CDR3 is 16 residues. The CDR3 sequence is CASSPLGGSGANVLTF. The CDR3, as DNA: TGTGCCAGCAGCCCTCTGGGAGGGTCTGGGGCCAACGTCCTGACTTTC.

This clone was seen only a few times. The V gene is TRBV5-1, the J gene TRBJ2-7, with D possibly being TRBD1 (5 bases). From germline, CDR1 is SGHRS and CDR2 YFSETQ. The V end was cut by 2 bases, the J end by 6 bases, with 9 bases between. The CDR3 is 12 amino acids. CDR3 coding DNA: TGCGCCAGCAGCTTTCAGGGTGGCGAGCAGTACTTC. It encodes CASSFQGGEQYF.

V is TRBV18 and J is TRBJ2-3; a weak D match, TRBD2 (6 bases). The germline V gene has CDR1 KGHSH and CDR2 LQKENI. The CDR3 is 14 residues long. V lost 2 bases and J 10 bases, leaving 16 bases between the germline ends. The CDR3 DNA follows: TGTGCCAGCTCACCAACTCGGTCCGGGGACTCGCAGTATTTT. Encoded protein: CASSPTRSGDSQYF.

The V and J genes are TRBV13 and TRBJ1-2; D is perhaps TRBD1 (6 bases). Deletions cut 4 bases from V and 3 bases from J, with 15 bases between. Germline V gene sequence: CDR1 PRHDT, CDR2 FYEKMQ (reference sequence). There are 15 residues in the CDR3. The CDR3: CASSSEGGEHYGYTF. As DNA, the CDR3 is TGTGCCAGCAGCTCCGAAGGGGGTGAACACTATGGCTACACCTTC.

This clone has more than one count but fewer than ten. The rearrangement links TRBV5-1 to TRBJ1-5; weak D call: TRBD1 (6 bases). Germline V gene lookup returns CDR1 SGHRS and CDR2 YFSETQ. The CDR3 is 15 amino acids. The germline V and J ends were trimmed by 4 bases and 1 base, with 12 bases remaining between them. The CDR3 protein is CASSPRGQSNQPQHF. The CDR3 DNA follows: TGCGCCAGCAGCCCCCGCGGACAGAGCAATCAGCCCCAGCATTTT.